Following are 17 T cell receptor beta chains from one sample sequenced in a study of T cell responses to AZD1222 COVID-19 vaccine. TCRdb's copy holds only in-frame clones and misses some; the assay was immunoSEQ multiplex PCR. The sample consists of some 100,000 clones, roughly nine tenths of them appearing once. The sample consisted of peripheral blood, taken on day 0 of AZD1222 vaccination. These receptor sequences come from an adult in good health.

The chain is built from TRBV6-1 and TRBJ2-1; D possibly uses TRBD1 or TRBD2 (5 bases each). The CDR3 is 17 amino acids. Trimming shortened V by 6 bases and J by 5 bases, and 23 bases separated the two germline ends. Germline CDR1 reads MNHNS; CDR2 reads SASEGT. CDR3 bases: TGTGCCAGCAGCGAATTTTCGGGGACCGACGAAAACAATGAGCAGTTCTTC. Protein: CASSEFSGTDENNEQFF.

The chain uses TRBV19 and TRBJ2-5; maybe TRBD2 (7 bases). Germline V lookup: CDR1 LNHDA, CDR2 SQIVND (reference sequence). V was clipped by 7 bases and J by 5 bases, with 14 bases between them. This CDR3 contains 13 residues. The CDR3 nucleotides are TGTGCCAGTACGGCCGGGGGGCGGGAGACCCAGTACTTC. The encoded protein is CASTAGGRETQYF. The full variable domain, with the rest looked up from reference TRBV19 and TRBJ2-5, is DGGITQSPKYLFRKEGQNVTLSCEQNLNHDAMYWYRQDPGQGLRLIYYSQIVNDFQKGDIAEGYSVSREKKESFPLTVTSAQKNPTAFYLCASTAGGRETQYFGPGTRLLVL.

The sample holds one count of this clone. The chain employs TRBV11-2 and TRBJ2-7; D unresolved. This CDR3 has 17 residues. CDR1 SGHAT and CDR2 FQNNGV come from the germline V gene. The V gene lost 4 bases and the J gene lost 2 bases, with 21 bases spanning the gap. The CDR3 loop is CASSSELGLTAAYEQYF. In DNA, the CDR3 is TGTGCCAGCAGCTCCGAACTGGGCCTGACCGCGGCCTACGAGCAGTACTTC.

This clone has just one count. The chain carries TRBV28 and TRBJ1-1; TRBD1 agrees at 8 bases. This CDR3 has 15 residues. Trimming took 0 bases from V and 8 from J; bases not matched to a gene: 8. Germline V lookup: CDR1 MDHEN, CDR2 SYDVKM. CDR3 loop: CASSLWKAGGTEAFF. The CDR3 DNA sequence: TGTGCCAGCAGTTTATGGAAGGCAGGGGGCACCGAAGCTTTCTTT.

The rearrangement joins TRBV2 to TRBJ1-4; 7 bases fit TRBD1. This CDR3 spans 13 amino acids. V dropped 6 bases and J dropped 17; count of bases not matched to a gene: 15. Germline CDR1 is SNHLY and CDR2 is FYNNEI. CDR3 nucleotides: TGTGCCAGCAGGGGTATGCTATGGGACAGCATTTTTTTT. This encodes CASRGMLWDSIFF.

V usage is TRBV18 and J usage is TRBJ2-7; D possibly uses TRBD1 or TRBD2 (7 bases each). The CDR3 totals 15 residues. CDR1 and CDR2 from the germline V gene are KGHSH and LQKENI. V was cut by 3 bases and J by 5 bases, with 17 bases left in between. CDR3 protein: CASSPYSGQGDEQYF. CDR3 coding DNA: TGTGCCAGCTCACCCTATAGCGGGCAGGGGGACGAGCAGTACTTC.

The CDR3 region is CASSPGTASHWNTEAFF. In DNA form, the CDR3 reads TGTGCCAGCAGCCCCGGGACAGCGTCCCATTGGAACACTGAAGCTTTCTTT. The chain uses TRBV27 and TRBJ1-1; 7 bases are shared with TRBD1. The trim removed 6 bases at V and 1 base at J, leaving 14 bases unmatched. The CDR3 has 17 amino acids. Germline loops: CDR1 MNHEY, CDR2 SMNVEV (reference sequence).

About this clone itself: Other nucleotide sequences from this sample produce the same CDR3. Here the CDR3 reads CASSPQGTGANVLTF. The DNA of the CDR3 is TGTGCCAGCTCACCGCAGGGAACTGGGGCCAACGTCCTGACTTTC. The rearrangement links TRBV18 to TRBJ2-6; perhaps TRBD1 as D (5 bases). V was clipped by 3 bases and J by 2 bases, with 8 bases between them. This CDR3 is built from 15 residues. From germline, CDR1 is KGHSH and CDR2 LQKENI.

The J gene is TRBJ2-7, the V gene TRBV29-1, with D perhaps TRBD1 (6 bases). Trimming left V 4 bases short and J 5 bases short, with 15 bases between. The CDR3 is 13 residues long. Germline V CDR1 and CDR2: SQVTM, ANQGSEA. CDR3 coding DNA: TGCAGCGTTGTCTATCGCACAGGGAACGAGCAGTACTTC. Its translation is CSVVYRTGNEQYF.

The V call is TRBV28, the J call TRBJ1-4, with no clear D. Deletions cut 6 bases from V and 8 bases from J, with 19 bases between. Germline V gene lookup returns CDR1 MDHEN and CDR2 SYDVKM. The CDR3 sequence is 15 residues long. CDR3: CASSPGVGRGEKLFF. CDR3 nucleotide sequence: TGTGCCAGCAGCCCAGGCGTGGGAAGAGGGGAAAAACTGTTTTTT.

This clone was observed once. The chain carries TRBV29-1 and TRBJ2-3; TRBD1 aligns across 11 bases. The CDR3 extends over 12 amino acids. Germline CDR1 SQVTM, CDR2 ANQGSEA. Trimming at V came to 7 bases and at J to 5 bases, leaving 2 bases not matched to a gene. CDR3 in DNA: TGCAGCGGGGACAGGGGGGTAGATACGCAGTATTTT. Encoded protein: CSGDRGVDTQYF.

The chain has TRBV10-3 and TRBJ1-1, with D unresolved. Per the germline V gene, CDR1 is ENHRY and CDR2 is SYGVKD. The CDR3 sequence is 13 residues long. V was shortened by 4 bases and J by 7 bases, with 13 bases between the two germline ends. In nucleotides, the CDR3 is TGTGCCATCAGTGCCGATGAACTTCTTGAAGCTTTCTTT. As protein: CAISADELLEAFF.

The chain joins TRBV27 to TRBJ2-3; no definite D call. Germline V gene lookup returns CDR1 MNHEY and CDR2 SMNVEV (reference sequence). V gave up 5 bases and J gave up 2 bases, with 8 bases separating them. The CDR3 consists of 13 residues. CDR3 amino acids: CASSPGLTDTQYF. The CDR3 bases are TGTGCCAGCAGTCCGGGTCTCACAGATACGCAGTATTTT.

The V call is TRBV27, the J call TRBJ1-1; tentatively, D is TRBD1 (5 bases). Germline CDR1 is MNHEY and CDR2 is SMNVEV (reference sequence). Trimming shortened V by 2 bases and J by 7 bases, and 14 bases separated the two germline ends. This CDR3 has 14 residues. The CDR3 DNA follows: TGTGCCAGCAGTTTAAATCCGGGGGGAAGTGAAGCTTTCTTT. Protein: CASSLNPGGSEAFF.

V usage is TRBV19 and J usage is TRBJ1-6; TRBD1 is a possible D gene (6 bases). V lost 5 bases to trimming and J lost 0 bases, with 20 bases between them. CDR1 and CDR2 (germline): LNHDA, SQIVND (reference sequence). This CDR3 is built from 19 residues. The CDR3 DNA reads TGTGCCAGTAGTTCTCGGGGACACATCAGGAGCTCCTATAATTCACCCCTCCACTTT. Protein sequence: CASSSRGHIRSSYNSPLHF. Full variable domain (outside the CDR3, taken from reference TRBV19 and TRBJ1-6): DGGITQSPKYLFRKEGQNVTLSCEQNLNHDAMYWYRQDPGQGLRLIYYSQIVNDFQKGDIAEGYSVSREKKESFPLTVTSAQKNPTAFYLCASSSRGHIRSSYNSPLHFGNGTRLTVT.

This CDR3 is CAIRSTGSGNTIYF. CDR3 bases: TGTGCCATCAGGAGTACAGGGTCTGGAAACACCATATATTTT. This chain connects TRBV10-3 to TRBJ1-3; D may be TRBD1 (6 bases). The CDR3 is made up of 14 amino acids. Deletions cut 6 bases from V and 1 base from J, with 10 bases between. The germline CDR1 and CDR2 sequences are ENHRY and SYGVKD.

The CDR3 reads CASTPRPRSGGQPQHF. The CDR3 nucleotides read TGTGCCAGTACCCCGCGTCCCAGGTCTGGGGGCCAGCCCCAGCATTTT. The chain links TRBV19 to TRBJ1-5; possible D gene TRBD1, 6 bases. This CDR3 is 16 amino acids long. Deletions cut 7 bases from V and 7 bases from J, with 23 bases between. CDR1 is LNHDA, CDR2 SQIVND, per germline (reference sequence).